This T cell receptor beta chain was sequenced during a study of shared clonotypes between healthy human individuals. Deep-level settings were used for running the assay. Here immunoSEQ multiplex PCR was the method, and the copy in TCRdb shows in-frame clones only, minus some. The data contain some 2.3 million clones, approximately 95% of them seen just once; the ten biggest clones take up approximately 0.4%. The CDR3 runs to 13 residues. Trimming took off 7 bases at V and 2 bases at J, with 8 bases between the two ends. Germline-derived CDR1 and CDR2 are SNHLY and FYNNEI. The chain uses TRBV2 and TRBJ2-2; no definite D call. The specimen was naive CD4+ T cells from PBMCs. Subset indicated: CD45RA+ positively selected. The sequence came from a man between 18 and 29 years old in good health. Some clones in this sample may be carry-over from other donors' samples. The CDR3, as DNA: TGTGCCAGCAAAAAGACCAACACCGGGGAGCTGTTTTTT. Protein sequence: CASKKTNTGELFF.